This paragraph reports one T cell receptor beta chain. This entry is derived from a study of tumor-infiltrating lymphocytes in oesophageal squamous cell carcinoma. TCRdb redid the calling of the PCR reads with MiXCR, one entry per CDR3 protein. The repertoire includes roughly 20,000 distinct CDR3 sequences, more than 30% of them detected once, and less than 45% sits in the top ten. This CDR3 is built from 12 residues. CDR1 and CDR2 (germline): SGHTA, FQGNSA. V lost 2 bases and J lost 9, with 11 bases in between. The chain couples TRBV7-2 to TRBJ2-7; D unclear. The sample comprised esophageal tumor tissue. The source of this sequence is a male donor with esophageal squamous cell carcinoma. CDR3 sequence reads: CASSLRVDTQYF. CDR3 DNA: TGTGCCAGCAGCTTACGGGTCGATACGCAGTACTTC. The full variable domain, with the rest looked up from reference TRBV7-2 and TRBJ2-7, is GAGVSQSPSNKVTEKGKDVELRCDPISGHTALYWYRQSLGQGLEFLIYFQGNSAPDKSGLPSDRFSAERTGGSVSTLTIQRTQQEDSAVYLCASSLRVDTQYFGPGTRLTVT.